The 3 T cell receptor beta chains reported below all come from one sample, sequenced in a study of T cell repertoires in cytomegalovirus infection. Their antigens remain unidentified. One entry per CDR3 protein results from TCRdb running MiXCR on the reads. Altogether approximately 730,000 distinct CDR3 sequences are present, just under 30% being singletons, with the ten largest covering about 12%. Sample: cultured CD8+ T cells from PBMCs, taken from culture after CMV antigen stimulation. These TCRs come from a human donor in good health (CMV status not recorded). Some clones in this sample may be carry-over from other donors' samples.

J is TRBJ1-6 and V is TRBV7-8, with D possibly TRBD1 on 5 matching bases. Trimming removed 4 bases at V and 13 bases at J, with 17 bases between. This CDR3 is 14 amino acids long. Germline V gives CDR1 SGHVS, CDR2 FQNEAQ. The DNA for the CDR3 is TGTGCCAGCAGCTCCGGGCAGTACGGGGCCCCCCTCCACTTT. Translated: CASSSGQYGAPLHF. The full variable domain, in which reference TRBV7-8 and TRBJ1-6 provide the parts outside the CDR3, is GAGVSQSPRYKVAKRGQDVALRCDPISGHVSLFWYQQALGQGPEFLTYFQNEAQLDKSGLPSDRFFAERPEGSVSTLKIQRTQQEDSAVYLCASSSGQYGAPLHFGNGTRLTVT.

This clonotype has more than one count but fewer than ten. V gene TRBV27 combines with J gene TRBJ2-2, with D uncertain. Germline CDR1 MNHEY, CDR2 SMNVEV (reference sequence). The CDR3 extends over 13 amino acids. V was shortened by 6 bases and J by 6 bases, with 11 bases between the two germline ends. The CDR3 DNA follows: TGTGCCAGCAGCACCCCCGTCCCCGGGGAGCTGTTTTTT. This codes for CASSTPVPGELFF.

This rearrangement joins TRBV15 to TRBJ1-5; D perhaps matches TRBD1 (5 bases). The germline gives CDR1 LNHNV, CDR2 YYDKDF (reference sequence). With 0 bases removed from V and 5 bases from J, the gap between germline ends came to 26 bases. The CDR3 totals 20 residues. The CDR3 is CATSRESWQGETFLDQPQHF. In DNA, the CDR3 is TGTGCCACCAGCAGAGAGTCTTGGCAGGGTGAAACGTTTTTGGATCAGCCCCAGCATTTT.